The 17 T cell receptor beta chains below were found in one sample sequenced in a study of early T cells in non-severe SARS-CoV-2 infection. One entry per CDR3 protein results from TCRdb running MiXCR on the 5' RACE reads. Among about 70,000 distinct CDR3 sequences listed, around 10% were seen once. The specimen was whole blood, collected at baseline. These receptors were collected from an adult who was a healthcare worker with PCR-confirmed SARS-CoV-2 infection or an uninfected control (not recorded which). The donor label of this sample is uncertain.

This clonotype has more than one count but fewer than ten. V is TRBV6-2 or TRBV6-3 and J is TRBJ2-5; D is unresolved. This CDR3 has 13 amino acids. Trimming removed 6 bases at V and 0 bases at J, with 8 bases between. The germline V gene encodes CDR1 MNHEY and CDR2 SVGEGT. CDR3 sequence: CASSHHNQETQYF. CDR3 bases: TGTGCCAGCAGCCACCACAACCAAGAGACCCAGTACTTC.

The CDR3 DNA sequence: TGTGCCAGCAGCCCCCTGCAGGGCGGCGAGACCCAGTACTTC. It is translated as CASSPLQGGETQYF. This rearrangement joins TRBV7-2 to TRBJ2-5; maybe TRBD1 (5 bases). Germline V CDR1 and CDR2: SGHTA, FQGNSA. V dropped 5 bases and J dropped 5 bases, with 15 bases sitting between them. CDR3 size: 14 residues.

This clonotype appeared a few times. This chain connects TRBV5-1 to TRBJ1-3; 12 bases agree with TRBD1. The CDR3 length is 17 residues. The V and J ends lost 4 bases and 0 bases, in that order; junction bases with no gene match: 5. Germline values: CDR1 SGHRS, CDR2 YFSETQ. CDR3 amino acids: CASSPGTGGFSGNTIYF. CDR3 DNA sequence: TGCGCCAGCAGCCCCGGGACAGGGGGCTTCTCTGGAAACACCATATATTTT.

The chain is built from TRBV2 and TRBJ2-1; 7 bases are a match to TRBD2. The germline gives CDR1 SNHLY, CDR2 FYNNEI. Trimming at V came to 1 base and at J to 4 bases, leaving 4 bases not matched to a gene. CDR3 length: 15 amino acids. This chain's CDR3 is CASSEVGGDYNEQFF. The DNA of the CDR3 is TGTGCCAGCAGTGAAGTTGGGGGGGATTACAATGAGCAGTTCTTC.

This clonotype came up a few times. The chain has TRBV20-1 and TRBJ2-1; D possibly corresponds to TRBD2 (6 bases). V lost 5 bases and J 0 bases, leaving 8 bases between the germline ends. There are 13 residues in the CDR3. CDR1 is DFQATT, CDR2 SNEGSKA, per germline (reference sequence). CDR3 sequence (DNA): TGCAGTGCTTTCGGGGGCTCCTACAATGAGCAGTTCTTC. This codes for CSAFGGSYNEQFF.

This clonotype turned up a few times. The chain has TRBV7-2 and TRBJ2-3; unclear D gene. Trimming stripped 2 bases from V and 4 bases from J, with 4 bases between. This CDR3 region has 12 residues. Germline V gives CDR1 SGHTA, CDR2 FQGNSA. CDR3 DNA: TGTGCCAGCAGCTTAAATGCAGATACGCAGTATTTT. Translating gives CASSLNADTQYF.

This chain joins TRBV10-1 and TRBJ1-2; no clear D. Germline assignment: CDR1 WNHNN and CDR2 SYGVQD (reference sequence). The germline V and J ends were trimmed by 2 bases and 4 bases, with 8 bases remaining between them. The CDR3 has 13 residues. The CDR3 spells CASSENPSYGYTF. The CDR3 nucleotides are TGCGCCAGCAGTGAGAATCCGAGCTATGGCTACACCTTC.

Here the CDR3 DNA reads TGTGCCAGCAGCTTAGTTGGCTATGGCTACACCTTC. Translated, it gives CASSLVGYGYTF. The chain employs TRBV7-2 and TRBJ1-2; no firm D call. The CDR3 is 12 amino acids. The germline V and J ends were trimmed by 1 base and 4 bases, with 4 bases remaining between them. Germline CDR1 SGHTA, CDR2 FQGNSA.

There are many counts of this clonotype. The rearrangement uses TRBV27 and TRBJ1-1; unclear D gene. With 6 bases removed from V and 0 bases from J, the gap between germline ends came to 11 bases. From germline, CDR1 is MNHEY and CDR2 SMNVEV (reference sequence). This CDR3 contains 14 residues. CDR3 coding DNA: TGTGCCAGCAGACTTTCCTCATTGAACACTGAAGCTTTCTTT. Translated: CASRLSSLNTEAFF.

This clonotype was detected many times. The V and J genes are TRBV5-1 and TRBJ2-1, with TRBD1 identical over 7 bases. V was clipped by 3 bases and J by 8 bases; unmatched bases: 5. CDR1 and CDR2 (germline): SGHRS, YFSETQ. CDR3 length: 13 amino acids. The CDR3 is CASSSGQADEQFF. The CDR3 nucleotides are TGCGCCAGCAGCTCTGGACAGGCCGATGAGCAGTTCTTC.

The CDR3 loop is CASSPPPSGVNEQFF. The DNA of the CDR3 is TGTGCCAGCTCACCACCCCCTAGCGGGGTAAATGAGCAGTTCTTC. The chain links TRBV18 to TRBJ2-1; 9 bases are shared with TRBD2. Trimming cost V 0 bases and J 7 bases; bases outside gene matches: 4. Per germline, CDR1 KGHSH and CDR2 LQKENI. The CDR3 totals 15 residues.

Here the CDR3 DNA reads TGTGCCAGTAGTATCGCCGGGACTAGCACCGGTGAGCAGTTCTTC. This gives the protein CASSIAGTSTGEQFF. The V gene is TRBV19, the J gene TRBJ2-1, with 9 bases identical to TRBD2. CDR1 is LNHDA and CDR2 is SQIVND in the germline V gene (reference sequence). The CDR3 has 15 residues. The J segment lost 9 bases and the V segment lost 3 bases, leaving 9 bases of the junction unmatched.

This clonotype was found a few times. CDR3 in amino acids: CASSIIAEETQYF. The CDR3, as DNA: TGTGCCAGTAGTATAATCGCAGAAGAGACCCAGTACTTC. The chain links TRBV19 to TRBJ2-5; D remains unclear. The CDR3 length is 13 residues. Germline CDR1 reads LNHDA; CDR2 reads SQIVND (reference sequence). V lost 2 bases, J lost 3 bases, and 7 bases lay in between.

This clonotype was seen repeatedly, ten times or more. CDR3 protein: CASSPGGAPDTQYF. DNA of the CDR3: TGTGCCAGCTCACCAGGTGGGGCCCCAGATACGCAGTATTTT. This chain connects TRBV18 to TRBJ2-3, with D possibly being TRBD1 (5 bases). V lost 2 bases to trimming and J lost 4 bases, with 10 bases between them. The CDR3 is 14 amino acids. The V gene's germline CDR1 is KGHSH and CDR2 LQKENI.

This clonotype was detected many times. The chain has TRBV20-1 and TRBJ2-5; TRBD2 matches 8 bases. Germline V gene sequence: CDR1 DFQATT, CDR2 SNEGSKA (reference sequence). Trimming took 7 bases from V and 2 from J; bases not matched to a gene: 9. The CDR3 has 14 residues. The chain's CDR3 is CSVAILAEQETQYF. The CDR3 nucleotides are TGCAGTGTAGCCATACTAGCGGAGCAAGAGACCCAGTACTTC.

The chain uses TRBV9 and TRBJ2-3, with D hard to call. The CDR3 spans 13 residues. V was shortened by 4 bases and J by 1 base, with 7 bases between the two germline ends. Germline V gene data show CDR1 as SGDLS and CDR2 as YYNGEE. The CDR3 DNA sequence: TGTGCCAGCAGCCCGAAACGCACAGATACGCAGTATTTT. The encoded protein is CASSPKRTDTQYF.

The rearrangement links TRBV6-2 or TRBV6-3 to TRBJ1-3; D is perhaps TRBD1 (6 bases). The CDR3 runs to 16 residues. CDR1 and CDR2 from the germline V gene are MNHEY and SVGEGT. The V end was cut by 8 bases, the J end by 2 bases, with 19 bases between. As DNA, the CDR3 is TGTGCCAGCTTGAGGGACACCTGGGGTCCTGGAAACACCATATATTTT. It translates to CASLRDTWGPGNTIYF.